A selection of T cell receptor beta chains follows, all from one sample in a study of blood T cell repertoires in COVID-19. Only in-frame clones appear in the TCRdb table, and some are missing; sequencing was by immunoSEQ multiplex PCR. There are fewer than 200,000 clones in the sample; roughly 84% occur only once, and around 1.2% lies in the top ten. Sequences were obtained from peripheral blood. The receptors originated from a man aged 55 to 70 who had recovered from COVID-19. Each CDR3 is given with its conserved first and last residue. D genes are given only for firm matches. Clone size is not always given. Where it is, it says once, few, many or a class for expanded clones.

cdr3_nt,cdr3_aa,j_call,d_call,v_call,clone_size
TGTGCCAGTAGTAAAGACGGCAATCAGCCCCAGCATTTT,CASSKDGNQPQHF,TRBJ1-5,-,TRBV19,-
TGTGCCACCAGTTCGTCGGAGGATACGCAGTATTTT,CATSSSEDTQYF,TRBJ2-3,-,TRBV24-1,-
TGTGCCAGCACTAAGGGGATCCACAATGAGCAGTTCTTC,CASTKGIHNEQFF,TRBJ2-1,-,TRBV2,few
TGTGCCAGCAGTGAACAGGGAGACACCGGGGAGCTGTTTTTT,CASSEQGDTGELFF,TRBJ2-2,-,TRBV6-4,once
TGTGCCAGCAGCGTAGGGGGACACCGTAGAGGCTCCTACAATGAGCAGTTCTTC,CASSVGGHRRGSYNEQFF,TRBJ2-1,-,TRBV9,-
TGTGCCAGCAGCTCCGGACAGGGCCCCCTCAATGAGCAGTTCTTC,CASSSGQGPLNEQFF,TRBJ2-1,TRBD1,TRBV9,few
TGCGCCAGCAGCCTGTGGCCGGACAGTTTTAATGAAAAACTGTTTTTT,CASSLWPDSFNEKLFF,TRBJ1-4,-,TRBV5-1,-
TGTGCCAGCAGCTTATTCCCTCGGGGGGACACTGAAGCTTTCTTT,CASSLFPRGDTEAFF,TRBJ1-1,-,TRBV7-2,-
TGTGCCAGCAGCTTAGGGGGACAGGGTAATGAAAAACTGTTTTTT,CASSLGGQGNEKLFF,TRBJ1-4,TRBD1,TRBV13,-
TGTGCCAGCAGCGGTCGTAAGGGGACCGGGGAGCTGTTTTTT,CASSGRKGTGELFF,TRBJ2-2,-,TRBV9,-
TGTGCCAGCAGCTCTTTAATGGACAGGGCAGAGACCCAGTACTTC,CASSSLMDRAETQYF,TRBJ2-5,TRBD1,TRBV7-9,-
TGTGCCAGCAGCTGGACACTTTCCACTGAAGCTTTCTTT,CASSWTLSTEAFF,TRBJ1-1,-,TRBV5-5,-
TGTGCCAGCAGCCGCGGACTAGCGGATTACAATGAGCAGTTCTTC,CASSRGLADYNEQFF,TRBJ2-1,TRBD2,TRBV7-3,once
TGTGCCAGTACCCCCCCCGGAGGGGTAGTCGGTCAGCCCCAGCATTTT,CASTPPGGVVGQPQHF,TRBJ1-5,-,TRBV19,once
TGTGCCAGCAGGGAGGGGACGGTCACTGAAGCTTTCTTT,CASREGTVTEAFF,TRBJ1-1,-,TRBV7-6,few
TGTGCCAGCAGTTACGGGGCATCAGGCTCACCCCTCCACTTT,CASSYGASGSPLHF,TRBJ1-6,-,TRBV6-2/TRBV6-3,few
TGTGCCAGCAGTCTTAGAGGCTACGAGCAGTACTTC,CASSLRGYEQYF,TRBJ2-7,-,TRBV13,-
TGTGCCAGTAGCATAGGTCCGGGGGACGAGCAGTACTTC,CASSIGPGDEQYF,TRBJ2-7,-,TRBV19,-
TGTGCCAGCAGCGACGGGGGATCCTATAATTCACCCCTCCACTTT,CASSDGGSYNSPLHF,TRBJ1-6,-,TRBV3-1/TRBV3-2,-
TGTGCCAGCAGTGAAACTTTTGTCCCCAATGAGCAGTTCTTC,CASSETFVPNEQFF,TRBJ2-1,-,TRBV2,-
TGTGCCAGCAGAGGACAGGGGGTCTATGGCTACACCTTC,CASRGQGVYGYTF,TRBJ1-2,TRBD1,TRBV6-5,-
TGTGCCAGCAGTGAAGTCCCCAGAGGGAACACTGAAGCTTTCTTT,CASSEVPRGNTEAFF,TRBJ1-1,-,TRBV6-1,-
TGCGCCAGCAGCTACGGACTAGCGGGGGGGCTCTCAGATACGCAGTATTTT,CASSYGLAGGLSDTQYF,TRBJ2-3,TRBD2,TRBV5-1,-
TGTGCCAGCAGCACCCAACGGGGGGGAAGCACAGATACGCAGTATTTT,CASSTQRGGSTDTQYF,TRBJ2-3,TRBD2,TRBV7-2,-
TGTGCCAGCAGTTACGAGGGGGACAATGAGCAGTTCTTC,CASSYEGDNEQFF,TRBJ2-1,-,TRBV6-2/TRBV6-3,-
TGTGCCAGTAGTAGGCAGGACCGGGAGAACACTGAAGCTTTCTTT,CASSRQDRENTEAFF,TRBJ1-1,-,TRBV19,-
TGTGCCAGCACCCAGTCAGGGGGTGTGAACTATGGCTACACCTTC,CASTQSGGVNYGYTF,TRBJ1-2,TRBD1,TRBV27,-
TGTGCCAGCAGCTTGGAAACAGGGGGCTGGTCCGGTGAGCAGTTCTTC,CASSLETGGWSGEQFF,TRBJ2-1,TRBD1,TRBV5-6,-
TGTGCCAGCAGTCGACAGGGGGTGGATAATTCACCCCTCCACTTT,CASSRQGVDNSPLHF,TRBJ1-6,TRBD1,TRBV11-1,-
TGTGCCAGCAGCTTCCAGGGGGCCGGGAACACCGGGGAGCTGTTTTTT,CASSFQGAGNTGELFF,TRBJ2-2,TRBD1,TRBV7-3,-
TGCGCCAGCAGCTTGCCGCCGCCGCAGCGGTCGACTTCAGCCTACTACGAGCAGTACTTC,CASSLPPPQRSTSAYYEQYF,TRBJ2-7,-,TRBV5-1,-
TGCGCCAGCAGGCTGGCAGGGGTTAGTAACGATGAGCAGTTCTTC,CASRLAGVSNDEQFF,TRBJ2-1,-,TRBV5-1,-
TGTGCCAGCAGCTTGTCAAGCGGGGGGGCTAGTACGCAGTATTTT,CASSLSSGGASTQYF,TRBJ2-3,TRBD2,TRBV7-3,-
TGTGCCAGCAGCCTTACGGGGAGGCATGGCTACACCTTC,CASSLTGRHGYTF,TRBJ1-2,-,TRBV6-5,-
TGCAGCGTTTCATCAGGTTATGGCTACACCTTC,CSVSSGYGYTF,TRBJ1-2,-,TRBV29-1,-
TGTGCCACCAGCGGGACTAGCGAAGAGACCCAGTACTTC,CATSGTSEETQYF,TRBJ2-5,TRBD2,TRBV24-1,-
TGTGCCAGCAGCCTCCGGAGGGTCAATGAGCAGTTCTTC,CASSLRRVNEQFF,TRBJ2-1,-,TRBV14,-
TGTGCCAGCAGCCAAGATGGTAGGGGGAGGGGCCGGGGCACTGAAGCTTTCTTT,CASSQDGRGRGRGTEAFF,TRBJ1-1,-,TRBV14,few
TGTGCCAGCAGCTTGAGAGATTACCTTAGCTCCTACGAGCAGTACTTC,CASSLRDYLSSYEQYF,TRBJ2-7,-,TRBV5-5,-
TGCGCCAGCAGTCACACCCCGGGACAGGGTTCGGGGGAAGCTTTCTTT,CASSHTPGQGSGEAFF,TRBJ1-1,TRBD1,TRBV4-1,-
TGCGCCAGCAGAATAGAAACGGGACAGTCCTACGAGCAGTACTTC,CASRIETGQSYEQYF,TRBJ2-7,TRBD1,TRBV10-1,-
TGCGCCAGCTTTCCAGCGGACAGTTATGACAATGAGCAGTTCTTC,CASFPADSYDNEQFF,TRBJ2-1,-,TRBV10-2,-
TGTGCCAGCAGCGGAGGGAGCTCCTATAATTCACCCCTCCACTTT,CASSGGSSYNSPLHF,TRBJ1-6,-,TRBV5-6,-
TGTGCCAGCAGTTTACGCCCACCGGGACAGCGTTACGAGCAGTACTTC,CASSLRPPGQRYEQYF,TRBJ2-7,TRBD1,TRBV27,-
TGTGCCAGCAGTTACTCGGCAGGGATTACTGGAAACACCATATATTTT,CASSYSAGITGNTIYF,TRBJ1-3,-,TRBV6-5,-
TGTGCCAGCAGCTTAGGGGCTAGCGGGGATGTGGATGAGCAGTTCTTC,CASSLGASGDVDEQFF,TRBJ2-1,TRBD2,TRBV11-3,-
TGTGCCATCAGTGAGGCCAGACAGGGAACGAACTATGGCTACACCTTC,CAISEARQGTNYGYTF,TRBJ1-2,TRBD1,TRBV10-3,-
TGTGCCAGCAGTCCTGGACAGCCTTATGGCTACACCTTC,CASSPGQPYGYTF,TRBJ1-2,-,TRBV12-3/TRBV12-4,-
TGTGCCAGCATCGCGGACAGTGAAGCTTTCTTT,CASIADSEAFF,TRBJ1-1,-,TRBV6-1,-
TGTGCCAGCAGCTTGGGGGACAGGGACAACACTGAAGCTTTCTTT,CASSLGDRDNTEAFF,TRBJ1-1,TRBD1,TRBV5-8,-
TGTGCCAGCAGCTTAGAAGGACAAAGTAACACTGAAGCTTTCTTT,CASSLEGQSNTEAFF,TRBJ1-1,-,TRBV7-2,-
TGTGCCAGCTCACTTCCTCCCCGGGGGGGAAGCAATCAGCCCCAGCATTTT,CASSLPPRGGSNQPQHF,TRBJ1-5,-,TRBV18,-
TGTGCCTGGGCCCAAATGGCGGACACTGAAGCTTTCTTT,CAWAQMADTEAFF,TRBJ1-1,-,TRBV30,-
TGTGCCAGCAGCTTAGCGGGGGGGCCGTCAGATACGCAGTATTTT,CASSLAGGPSDTQYF,TRBJ2-3,-,TRBV7-8,few
TGTGCCAGCAGCCAAGGCGGGGGGGCTGGGGGAGAGACCCAGTACTTC,CASSQGGGAGGETQYF,TRBJ2-5,TRBD2,TRBV3-1/TRBV3-2,-